This T cell receptor (beta chain) originates from a study of beta chain features in type 1 diabetes. On the study more broadly: Investigators examined 107,917,701 sorted cells across all samples. Regarding the study as a whole: All four CD4+ subsets from Type 1 diabetes patients carried moderately but significantly shorter TCRB CDR3s.

This clone was counted only a few times. What it binds is unknown. The CDR3 totals 12 residues. Germline V gene sequence: CDR1 LNHNV, CDR2 YYDKDF (reference sequence). The V and J ends lost 5 bases and 3 bases respectively, with 5 bases between them. Investigators reverse transcribed all isolated RNA, so they sequenced expressed TCRB transcripts. The data were produced by immunoSEQ multiplex PCR, yet TCRdb's version contains in-frame clones alone and is incomplete. The data contain about 660,000 clones, 11% to 15% of them singletons. The chain has TRBV15 and TRBJ1-3, with unresolved D. Material: naive CD4+ T cells from blood. The TCR sequence derives from a man aged 18 to 35 with type 1 diabetes. The CDR3: CATSQFGNTIYF. DNA for the CDR3: TGTGCCACCAGCCAGTTTGGAAACACCATATATTTT.